These 32 T cell receptor beta chains were sequenced from one sample in a study of cytomegalovirus exposure and HLA in healthy donors. PCR was performed using 60 Vbeta and 13 Jbeta primers. Only in-frame clones appear in the TCRdb table, and some are missing; sequencing was by immunoSEQ multiplex PCR. The sample holds 150,000 to 200,000 clones, over 70% seen once. What was sequenced was PBMCs. The receptors were sampled from a man aged 45 to 65 in good health and CMV-seropositive.

V and J are TRBV7-8 and TRBJ1-5, with TRBD1 identical over 8 bases. The germline CDR1 and CDR2 sequences are SGHVS and FQNEAQ. The junction had 3 bases not matched to a gene; V was cut back by 5 bases and J by 3 bases. CDR3 length: 14 amino acids. CDR3 DNA sequence: TGTGCCAGCAGCCAGGGGGCTCCCAATCAGCCCCAGCATTTT. It is translated as CASSQGAPNQPQHF. The entire variable domain, with the rest obtained from reference TRBV7-8 and TRBJ1-5, is as follows: GAGVSQSPRYKVAKRGQDVALRCDPISGHVSLFWYQQALGQGPEFLTYFQNEAQLDKSGLPSDRFFAERPEGSVSTLKIQRTQQEDSAVYLCASSQGAPNQPQHFGDGTRLSIL.

This clone came up once. The J gene is TRBJ2-3, the V gene TRBV4-2; 7 bases fit TRBD1. Germline-derived CDR1 and CDR2 are LGHNA and YNFKEQ. Losses at the gene ends were 3 bases for V and 1 base for J; bases not matched to a gene: 7. This CDR3 has 16 residues. The CDR3 is CASSQRGQGRTDTQYF. The CDR3 nucleotides read TGTGCCAGCAGCCAGAGGGGGCAGGGGCGCACAGATACGCAGTATTTT.

The CDR3 region is CASSKAYRGTPNTEAFF. CDR3 bases: TGTGCCAGCAGCAAAGCGTACAGGGGGACCCCGAACACTGAAGCTTTCTTT. The chain combines TRBV21-1 with TRBJ1-1; TRBD1 is the table's D call and was not checked against the DNA. TRBV21-1 is a recognized pseudogene. This CDR3 is built from 17 residues.

The chain combines TRBV18 with TRBJ1-2; no firm D call. CDR1 and CDR2 from the germline V gene are KGHSH and LQKENI. This CDR3 region has 16 residues. Trimming took off 3 bases at V and 3 bases at J, with 17 bases between the two ends. CDR3 sequence reads: CASSPGGAPLDYGYTF. In nucleotides, the CDR3 is TGTGCCAGCTCACCGGGTGGAGCCCCCCTAGACTATGGCTACACCTTC.

V gene TRBV28 combines with J gene TRBJ1-4; the match to TRBD1 covers 8 bases. The CDR3 sequence is 15 residues long. J lost 5 bases, V lost 7 bases, and 9 bases had no gene match. Germline CDR1 reads MDHEN; CDR2 reads SYDVKM. In DNA, the CDR3 is TGTGCCAGCACCATAGGACAGGGAAGGAATGAAAAACTGTTTTTT. Protein product: CASTIGQGRNEKLFF.

The chain uses TRBV18 and TRBJ2-3, with 8 bases fitting TRBD2. CDR3 size: 16 residues. CDR1 is KGHSH and CDR2 is LQKENI in the germline V gene. With 4 bases clipped from V and 3 bases from J, the junction kept 9 bases outside the gene matches. CDR3 bases: TGTGCCAGCTCACTCGGACTAGCTAGGGGAACAGATACGCAGTATTTT. Translating gives CASSLGLARGTDTQYF.

The V gene is TRBV5-4, the J gene TRBJ2-7; perhaps TRBD2 as D (6 bases). Trimming took 4 bases from V and 4 from J, leaving 18 bases between them. The CDR3 totals 15 residues. The germline V gene encodes CDR1 SGHNT and CDR2 YYREEE (reference sequence). CDR3 amino acids: CASSRPGGKNYEQYF. The DNA of the CDR3 is TGTGCCAGCAGCCGCCCGGGCGGGAAGAATTACGAGCAGTACTTC.

V is TRBV11-2 and J is TRBJ2-5, with no clear D. The CDR3 covers 14 residues. Trimming took off 5 bases at V and 3 bases at J, with 13 bases between the two ends. Germline V gene lookup returns CDR1 SGHAT and CDR2 FQNNGV. The chain's CDR3 is CASSPRPRKETQYF. DNA of the CDR3: TGTGCCAGCAGCCCCCGACCTAGAAAAGAGACCCAGTACTTC.

V and J are TRBV27 and TRBJ1-1; 9 bases match TRBD1. This CDR3 contains 16 residues. Germline trimming cut 2 bases from V and 9 bases from J; bases unmatched to any gene: 13. Germline CDR1 MNHEY, CDR2 SMNVEV (reference sequence). The CDR3 reads CASSLNPIYRGQQAFF. The CDR3 region has the DNA TGTGCCAGCAGTTTAAACCCGATTTACAGGGGGCAACAAGCTTTCTTT.

The chain recombines TRBV27 with TRBJ2-5, with 7 bases fitting TRBD1. The V segment lost 4 bases and the J segment 5 bases; nucleotides outside the gene matches: 10. The V gene's germline CDR1 is MNHEY and CDR2 SMNVEV (reference sequence). The CDR3 sequence is 15 residues long. CDR3 nucleotides: TGTGCCAGCAGTTCCAGACAGGGATTGACTGAGACCCAGTACTTC. Protein sequence: CASSSRQGLTETQYF.

This chain links TRBV18 with TRBJ2-2; 9 nucleotides align to TRBD1. From germline, CDR1 is KGHSH and CDR2 LQKENI. The CDR3 runs to 18 residues. Losses at the gene ends were 3 bases for V and 4 bases for J; bases not matched to a gene: 12. The CDR3 DNA reads as TGTGCCAGCTCACCTCCCGGGACAGGGAGTTCTGTCACCGGGGAGCTGTTTTTT. This translates into CASSPPGTGSSVTGELFF. Variable domain in full (rest from reference TRBV18 and TRBJ2-2): NAGVMQNPRHLVRRRGQEARLRCSPMKGHSHVYWYRQLPEEGLKFMVYLQKENIIDESGMPKERFSAEFPKEGPSILRIQQVVRGDSAAYFCASSPPGTGSSVTGELFFGEGSRLTVL.

The chain is built from TRBV7-2 and TRBJ2-7, with 8 nucleotides matching TRBD1. The CDR3 is 15 residues long. J was trimmed by 1 base and V by 5 bases; bases with no gene match: 7. Germline V gene sequence: CDR1 SGHTA, CDR2 FQGNSA. In nucleotides, the CDR3 is TGTGCCAGCAGCGAAAAAGGGACAGGTTCCTACGAGCAGTACTTC. This translates into CASSEKGTGSYEQYF.

The chain links TRBV19 to TRBJ2-7; 7 bases are shared with TRBD2. This CDR3 region has 14 residues. Germline V gene data show CDR1 as LNHDA and CDR2 as SQIVND (reference sequence). After removal of 3 bases from V and 2 bases from J, the junction contained 4 bases not matched to a gene. The CDR3 bases are TGTGCCAGTAGTATCTCGGCGGGGGCCTACGAGCAGTACTTC. Protein product: CASSISAGAYEQYF.

The chain carries TRBV6-4 and TRBJ2-1; 9 bases fit TRBD2. This CDR3 is built from 16 residues. The germline V gene encodes CDR1 MRHNA and CDR2 SNTAGT. Trimming removed 3 bases from V and 7 bases from J; junction bases left unmatched: 10. This chain's CDR3 is CASSEGPGLAVNEQFF. In nucleotides, the CDR3 is TGTGCCAGCAGTGAAGGGCCGGGACTAGCAGTAAATGAGCAGTTCTTC.

This sequence joins TRBV18 and TRBJ2-3, with 10 bases identical to TRBD2. The CDR3 spans 16 residues. The V and J ends lost 2 bases and 6 bases, in that order; junction bases with no gene match: 8. In germline, CDR1 is KGHSH, CDR2 LQKENI. The CDR3 here is CASSPSASGSGDTQYF. Written as DNA, the CDR3 is TGTGCCAGCTCACCATCGGCTAGCGGGAGCGGGGATACGCAGTATTTT.

The chain combines TRBV6-5 with TRBJ1-1, with D possibly TRBD1 on 5 matching bases. Germline CDR1 and CDR2: MNHEY and SVGAGI. The V end lost 2 bases, the J end lost 6 bases, and 10 bases lay between the germline ends. The CDR3 sequence is 13 residues long. DNA for the CDR3: TGTGCCAGCAGTTACCAGTCGGGGGCTGAAGCTTTCTTT. Protein sequence: CASSYQSGAEAFF.

This clone was detected a few times. J is TRBJ2-1 and V is TRBV19; 8 bases are shared with TRBD1. This CDR3 is built from 14 residues. Per germline, CDR1 LNHDA and CDR2 SQIVND (reference sequence). Losses at the gene ends were 4 bases for V and 4 bases for J; bases not matched to a gene: 3. For the CDR3, the DNA is TGTGCCAGTAGTACGGGACAGGTGTACAATGAGCAGTTCTTC. Its protein is CASSTGQVYNEQFF.

This CDR3 is CARSLGTSADNEQFF. The CDR3 region has the DNA TGTGCCAGAAGCCTCGGGACTAGCGCCGACAATGAGCAGTTCTTC. The chain employs TRBV5-3 and TRBJ2-1; 10 bases are shared with TRBD2. TRBV5-3 is placed among ORFs of uncertain function. This CDR3 has 15 residues. V was pared by 4 bases and J by 5 bases, with 6 bases of the junction left unmatched.

V and J are TRBV19 and TRBJ2-1; D possibly corresponds to TRBD2 (5 bases). There are 14 residues in the CDR3. Trimming shortened V by 2 bases and J by 7 bases, and 12 bases separated the two germline ends. CDR1 LNHDA and CDR2 SQIVND come from the germline V gene (reference sequence). This chain's CDR3 is CASSIKAAGNEQFF. The DNA for the CDR3 is TGTGCCAGTAGTATAAAAGCGGCTGGGAATGAGCAGTTCTTC.

The J gene is TRBJ2-1, the V gene TRBV12-2; the listed D gene, TRBD1, was not tested against the DNA. TRBV12-2 is deemed a pseudogene. This CDR3 comprises 17 residues. The CDR3 nucleotides read TGTGCAAGTCGCTTAGAGGCGACAGCTCATTTTTTCGATGAGCAGTTCTTC. Amino acid sequence: CASRLEATAHFFDEQFF.

V usage is TRBV7-3 and J usage is TRBJ2-6; TRBD1 matches at 7 bases. V shed 3 bases, J shed 0 bases, and the junction held 2 bases outside the gene matches. CDR1 is SGHTA, CDR2 FQGTGA, per germline. The CDR3 sequence is 16 residues long. The CDR3 loop reads CASSFHRGSGANVLTF. The CDR3 DNA reads as TGTGCCAGCAGCTTCCACAGGGGCTCTGGGGCCAACGTCCTGACTTTC.

Worth noting for this clone: The same CDR3 is also encoded by other DNA sequences in this sample. The chain has TRBV18 and TRBJ2-3, with 10 bases that match TRBD2. The CDR3 sequence is 15 residues long. Trimming at V came to 3 bases and at J to 1 base, leaving 1 base not matched to a gene. Per the germline V gene, CDR1 is KGHSH and CDR2 is LQKENI. CDR3 nucleotides: TGTGCCAGCTCACCTCTAGCGGGAGGCACAGATACGCAGTATTTT. Encoded protein: CASSPLAGGTDTQYF.

Here the CDR3 DNA reads TGTGCCAGCAGTCCAAACAGGGGGCGGCGGGGTTACCAAGAGACCCAGTACTTC. This sequence encodes CASSPNRGRRGYQETQYF. The chain combines TRBV28 with TRBJ2-5; TRBD1 matches 9 bases. In germline, CDR1 is MDHEN, CDR2 SYDVKM. This CDR3 contains 18 residues. V lost 5 bases, J lost 0 bases, and 13 bases stayed unmatched.

The chain has TRBV7-3 and TRBJ2-1, with 13 bases identical to TRBD2. This CDR3 has 15 residues. With V trimmed by 5 bases and J by 8 bases, 6 bases remained unmatched. Germline CDR1 is SGHTA and CDR2 is FQGTGA. CDR3 sequence reads: CASSTGLAGLDEQFF. CDR3 bases: TGTGCCAGCAGCACGGGACTAGCGGGGTTGGATGAGCAGTTCTTC. Using reference TRBV7-3 and TRBJ2-1 for the parts outside the CDR3, the full variable domain is GAGVSQTPSNKVTEKGKYVELRCDPISGHTALYWYRQSLGQGPEFLIYFQGTGAADDSGLPNDRFFAVRPEGSVSTLKIQRTERGDSAVYLCASSTGLAGLDEQFFGPGTRLTVL.

The chain couples TRBV18 to TRBJ2-5; TRBD1 matches at 8 bases. The germline V gene has CDR1 KGHSH and CDR2 LQKENI. V was pared by 1 base and J by 4 bases, with 5 bases of the junction left unmatched. This CDR3 comprises 15 residues. This CDR3 is CASSPRVQGVETQYF. DNA for the CDR3: TGTGCCAGCTCACCACGTGTACAGGGGGTAGAGACCCAGTACTTC.

The chain joins TRBV6-1 to TRBJ1-4, with a possible D match to TRBD1 (6 bases). Trimming cost V 7 bases and J 5 bases, with 14 bases left between them. Germline CDR1 reads MNHNS; CDR2 reads SASEGT. CDR3 size: 14 residues. CDR3: CASTGAGANEKLFF. As DNA, the CDR3 is TGTGCCAGCACAGGGGCTGGGGCGAATGAAAAACTGTTTTTT.

V is TRBV18 and J is TRBJ2-5, with 7 positions matching TRBD2. Unmatched junction bases numbered 8, after V lost 8 bases and J lost 5 bases. The CDR3 covers 13 residues. The germline V gene encodes CDR1 KGHSH and CDR2 LQKENI. CDR3 in amino acids: CASTPTSAETQYF. The CDR3 DNA reads as TGTGCCAGCACTCCCACTAGCGCCGAGACCCAGTACTTC.

The rearrangement uses TRBV27 and TRBJ1-2; tentative D call: TRBD1 (5 bases). CDR1 is MNHEY, CDR2 SMNVEV, per germline (reference sequence). The length of the CDR3 is 15 residues. Trimming cost V 5 bases and J 3 bases, with 16 bases left between them. Here the CDR3 DNA reads TGTGCCAGCAGTACCCAGGGAACGGTAGACTATGGCTACACCTTC. This translates into CASSTQGTVDYGYTF.

The chain links TRBV4-3 to TRBJ2-1; TRBD2 aligns across 11 bases. With 0 bases clipped from V and 4 bases from J, the junction kept 5 bases outside the gene matches. The germline V gene encodes CDR1 LGHNA and CDR2 YSLEER. The CDR3 runs 17 residues. CDR3 coding DNA: TGCGCCAGCAGCCAAGAGACCGGACTAGCGGGTTACAATGAGCAGTTCTTC. Amino acids: CASSQETGLAGYNEQFF.

This clone appeared once. V gene TRBV7-3 combines with J gene TRBJ2-6; 10 bases map to TRBD1. Looked up from germline, CDR1 is SGHTA and CDR2 is FQGTGA. The CDR3 is 20 amino acids. V dropped 5 bases and J dropped 0; count of bases not matched to a gene: 13. CDR3 sequence: CASSDRGPYDFNSGANVLTF. The DNA for the CDR3 is TGTGCCAGCAGCGACAGGGGGCCCTACGATTTTAACTCTGGGGCCAACGTCCTGACTTTC.

This clone was counted a single time. V gene TRBV7-2 combines with J gene TRBJ1-1; perhaps TRBD1 as D (6 bases). V dropped 1 base and J dropped 0 bases, with 12 bases sitting between them. Germline assignment: CDR1 SGHTA and CDR2 FQGNSA. This CDR3 is 16 amino acids long. The CDR3 sequence is CASSLVSTGMNTEAFF. The CDR3 DNA follows: TGTGCCAGCAGCTTAGTTTCCACAGGGATGAACACTGAAGCTTTCTTT.

The chain links TRBV15 to TRBJ1-2; a weak D match, TRBD1 (5 bases). Germline values: CDR1 LNHNV, CDR2 YYDKDF (reference sequence). The CDR3 runs 15 residues. Trimming took 0 bases from V and 2 from J, leaving 10 bases between them. The chain's CDR3 is CATSRDLAGNYGYTF. The CDR3 DNA is TGTGCCACCAGCAGAGATCTGGCAGGGAACTATGGCTACACCTTC.